The TCR beta chain under discussion was sequenced for a study of shared clonotypes between healthy human individuals. The overall study: There were three CD4 naive, three CD4 memory, two CD8 naive and one CD8 memory plates per donor.

Remarks on this clone: No antigen is known for it.

Some clones are missing from TCRdb's copy, which holds only in-frame ones; the method was immunoSEQ multiplex PCR. The sample has roughly 1,100,000 clones, under 80% seen once. CDR1 is MGHRA, CDR2 YSYEKL, per germline. The CDR3 runs 21 residues. J was trimmed by 4 bases and V by 1 base; bases with no gene match: 20. General study findings and limits: Across a handful of donors, naive CD4 shared roughly 5%, naive CD8 around 3.8%, memory CD4 more than 2%, memory CD8 0.4% to 0.5%. Shared clonotypes across all four donors exceeded non-shared ones in generation probability.

The receptor comes from a man between 18 and 29 years old in good health. The chain recombines TRBV4-1 with TRBJ2-2, with 8 bases aligning to TRBD2. Material: memory CD4+ T cells sorted from blood. Subset in this sample: CD45RA-negative fraction. CDR3 in amino acids: CASSQGPGLGGSRAGTGELFF. Here the CDR3 DNA reads TGCGCCAGCAGCCAAGGCCCGGGACTAGGGGGTAGTCGCGCCGGCACCGGGGAGCTGTTTTTT.